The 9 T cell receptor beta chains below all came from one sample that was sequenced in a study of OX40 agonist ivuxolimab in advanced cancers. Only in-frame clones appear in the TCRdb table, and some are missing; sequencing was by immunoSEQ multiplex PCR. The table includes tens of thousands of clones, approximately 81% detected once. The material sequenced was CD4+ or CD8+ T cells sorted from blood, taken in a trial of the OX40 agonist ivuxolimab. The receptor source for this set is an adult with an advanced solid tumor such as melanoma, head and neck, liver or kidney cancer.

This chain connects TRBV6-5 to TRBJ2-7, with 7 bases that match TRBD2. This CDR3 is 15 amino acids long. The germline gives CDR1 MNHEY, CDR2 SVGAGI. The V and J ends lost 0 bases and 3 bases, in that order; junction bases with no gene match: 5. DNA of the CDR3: TGTGCCAGCAGTTACTCGATAGCTAGCGGCTACGAGCAGTACTTC. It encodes CASSYSIASGYEQYF.

The CDR3 DNA follows: TGTGCCAGCAGTACAAGAAGGGGAGGAGGTACCTACGAGCAGTACTTC. Protein product: CASSTRRGGGTYEQYF. V is TRBV27 and J is TRBJ2-7; the D gene is possibly TRBD2 (6 bases). CDR3 size: 16 residues. V lost 5 bases and J lost 2, with 19 bases in between. Germline V gives CDR1 MNHEY, CDR2 SMNVEV (reference sequence).

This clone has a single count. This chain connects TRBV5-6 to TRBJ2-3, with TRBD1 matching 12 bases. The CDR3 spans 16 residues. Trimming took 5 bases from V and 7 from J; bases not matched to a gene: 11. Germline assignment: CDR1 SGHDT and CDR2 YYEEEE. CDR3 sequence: CASSFTPGQGAHTQYF. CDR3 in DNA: TGTGCCAGCAGTTTTACACCGGGACAGGGGGCGCATACGCAGTATTTT. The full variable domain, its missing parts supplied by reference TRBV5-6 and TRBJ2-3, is DAGVTQSPTHLIKTRGQQVTLRCSPKSGHDTVSWYQQALGQGPQFIFQYYEEEERQRGNFPDRFSGHQFPNYSSELNVNALLLGDSALYLCASSFTPGQGAHTQYFGPGTRLTVL.

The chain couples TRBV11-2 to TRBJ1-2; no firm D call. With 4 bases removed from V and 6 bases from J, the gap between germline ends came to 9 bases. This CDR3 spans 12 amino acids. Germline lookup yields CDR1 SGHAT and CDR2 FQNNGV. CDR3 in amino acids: CASSYGSHGYTF. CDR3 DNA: TGTGCCAGCAGCTACGGTTCCCATGGCTACACCTTC. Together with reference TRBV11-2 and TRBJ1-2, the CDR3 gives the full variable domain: EAGVAQSPRYKIIEKRQSVAFWCNPISGHATLYWYQQILGQGPKLLIQFQNNGVVDDSQLPKDRFSAERLKGVDSTLKIQPAKLEDSAVYLCASSYGSHGYTFGSGTRLTVV.

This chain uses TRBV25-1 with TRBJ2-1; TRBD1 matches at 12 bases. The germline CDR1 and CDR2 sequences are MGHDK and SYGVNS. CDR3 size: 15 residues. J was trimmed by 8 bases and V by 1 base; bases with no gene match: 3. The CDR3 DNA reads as TGTGCCAGCAGTGAATTAGGGACAGGGGGCGATGAGCAGTTCTTC. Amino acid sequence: CASSELGTGGDEQFF. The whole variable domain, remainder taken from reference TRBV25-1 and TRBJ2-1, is EADIYQTPRYLVIGTGKKITLECSQTMGHDKMYWYQQDPGMELHLIHYSYGVNSTEKGDLSSESTVSRIRTEHFPLTLESARPSHTSQYLCASSELGTGGDEQFFGPGTRLTVL.

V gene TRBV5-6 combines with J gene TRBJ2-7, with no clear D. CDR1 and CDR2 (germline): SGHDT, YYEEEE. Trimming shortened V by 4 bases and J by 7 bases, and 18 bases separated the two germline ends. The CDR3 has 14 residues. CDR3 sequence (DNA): TGTGCCAGCAGCGTGGGAAGGTTGCAGGCTGAGCAGTACTTC. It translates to CASSVGRLQAEQYF. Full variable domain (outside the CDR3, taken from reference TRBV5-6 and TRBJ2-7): DAGVTQSPTHLIKTRGQQVTLRCSPKSGHDTVSWYQQALGQGPQFIFQYYEEEERQRGNFPDRFSGHQFPNYSSELNVNALLLGDSALYLCASSVGRLQAEQYFGPGTRLTVT.

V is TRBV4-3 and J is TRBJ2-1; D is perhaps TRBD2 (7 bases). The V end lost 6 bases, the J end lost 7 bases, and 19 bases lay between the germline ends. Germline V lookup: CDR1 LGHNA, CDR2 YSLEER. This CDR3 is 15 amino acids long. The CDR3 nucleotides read TGCGCCAGCAGTGACGAGGGGGGGCCTTTTAATGAGCAGTTCTTC. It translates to CASSDEGGPFNEQFF.

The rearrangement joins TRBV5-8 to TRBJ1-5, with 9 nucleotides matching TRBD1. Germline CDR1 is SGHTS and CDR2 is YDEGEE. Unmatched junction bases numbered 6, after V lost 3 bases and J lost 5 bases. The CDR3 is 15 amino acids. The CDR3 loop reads CASSWGTGYDQPQHF. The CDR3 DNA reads TGTGCCAGCAGCTGGGGGACAGGGTACGATCAGCCCCAGCATTTT.

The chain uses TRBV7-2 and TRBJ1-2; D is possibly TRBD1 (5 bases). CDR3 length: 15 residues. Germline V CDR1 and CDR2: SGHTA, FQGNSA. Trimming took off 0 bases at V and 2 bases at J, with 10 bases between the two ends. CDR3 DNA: TGTGCCAGCAGCTTAGCGGGGCCAGAAAACTATGGCTACACCTTC. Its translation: CASSLAGPENYGYTF.